Here is one TCR beta chain with its context. Random hexamers were used to reverse transcribe roughly 0.5 to 1 ug of RNA. Amplification of the TCR beta CDR3 was carried out by immunoSEQ multiplex PCR, which spanned a total of 54 Vbeta and 13 Jbeta segments. TCRdb processed the immunoSEQ multiplex PCR reads anew with MiXCR; each CDR3 protein has one entry. The profile shows around 170,000 distinct CDR3 sequences, approximately 96% of them singletons. These data belong to a study of CD8 T cells in Susac syndrome. The overall study: Sequenced Susac syndrome patients included over 5 with clinically active disease and under 10 in remission.

V lost 5 bases to trimming and J lost 0 bases; unmatched junction nucleotides: 13. The CDR3 has 19 residues. TEMRA cells were FACS-enriched, and CD8+ and CD4+ T cells were isolated negatively. Specimen: CD4+ T cells from PBMCs. The TCR sequence derives from a human donor with Susac syndrome. The chain has TRBV12-3 or TRBV12-4 and TRBJ2-1; 10 bases align to TRBD2. The DNA for the CDR3 is TGTGCCAGCAGTCCCGGGTTAGCGGGGGGTCCGAGCTCCTACAATGAGCAGTTCTTC. Its protein is CASSPGLAGGPSSYNEQFF.